Each of the 2 T cell receptor beta chains below was sequenced from the same sample in a study of shared clonotypes between healthy human individuals (dated by TCRdb to the early 2020s). The method behind the library was the immunoSEQ multiplex PCR assay. TCRdb provides this immuneACCESS table in a form limited to in-frame rearrangements. Some clones are lacking; in checked studies, under half of them reflect an unresolved V gene, and why the rest are absent is not known. The sample table lists 2 million to 2.5 million clones, approximately 95% of them with a count of one. The leading ten clones occupy approximately 0.4% of the sample. Sequencing was carried out using naive CD4+ T cells from PBMCs. This specimen's cell subset or site label, interpreted: CD45RA+ positively selected. The source is a man younger than 35 in good health. Some clones in this sample may be carry-over from other donors' samples.

Only one count was recorded for this clone. This CDR3 is also generated by other DNA sequences in the sample. The genes are TRBV7-2 and TRBJ1-2; no clear D. CDR3 length: 12 amino acids. The V and J ends lost 1 base and 4 bases respectively, with 4 bases between them. CDR1 is SGHTA and CDR2 is FQGNSA in the germline V gene. The chain's CDR3 is CASSLEGYGYTF. CDR3 nucleotides: TGTGCCAGCAGCTTAGAAGGCTATGGCTACACCTTC.

The count of this clone is one. The genes are TRBV6-6 and TRBJ1-5; perhaps TRBD1 as D (5 bases). Germline CDR1 is MNHNY and CDR2 is SVGAGI (reference sequence). This CDR3 comprises 13 residues. Trimming stripped 5 bases from V and 3 bases from J, with 8 bases between. This CDR3 reads CASSRTHNQPQHF. The CDR3 DNA follows: TGTGCCAGCAGTCGGACACACAATCAGCCCCAGCATTTT.